This T cell receptor (beta chain) was captured by sequencing in a study of T cell responses to AZD1222 COVID-19 vaccine. The study's findings and limits: Spike-specific TCR breadth and depth grew following two AZD1222 doses. The donors showed a predominance of white British ancestry and of females, with possible underestimation of clonal diversity. Per reports, nearly half of all spike-specific TCRs target regions that are unmutated in variants.

Measured with immunoSEQ multiplex PCR; TCRdb has only the in-frame clones, and not every one. The table shows more than 140,000 clones, with around nine tenths occurring only once. The V end lost 5 bases, the J end lost 9 bases, and 11 bases lay between the germline ends. Germline values: CDR1 LGHDT, CDR2 YNNKEL (reference sequence). This CDR3 comprises 12 residues. With regard to this clone: What it recognizes is unknown.

The input for sequencing was peripheral blood, taken on day 0 of AZD1222 vaccination. V is TRBV3-1 (or the pseudogene TRBV3-2) and J is TRBJ2-1; D remains unclear. The sequence came from an adult in good health. CDR3 region: CASSGSTGEQFF. The CDR3, as DNA: TGTGCCAGCAGCGGCTCCACGGGTGAGCAGTTCTTC.